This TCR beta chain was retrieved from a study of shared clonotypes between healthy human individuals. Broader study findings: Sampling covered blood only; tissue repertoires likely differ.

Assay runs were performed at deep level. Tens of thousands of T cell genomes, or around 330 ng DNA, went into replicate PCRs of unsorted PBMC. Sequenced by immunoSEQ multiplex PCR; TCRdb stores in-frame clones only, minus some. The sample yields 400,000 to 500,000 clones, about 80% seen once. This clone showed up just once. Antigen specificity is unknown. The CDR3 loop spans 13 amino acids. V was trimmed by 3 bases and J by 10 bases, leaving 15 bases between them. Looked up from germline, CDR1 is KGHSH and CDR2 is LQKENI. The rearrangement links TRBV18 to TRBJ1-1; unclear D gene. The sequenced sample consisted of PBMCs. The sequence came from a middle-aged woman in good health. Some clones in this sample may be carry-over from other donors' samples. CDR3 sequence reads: CASSPGRQEGAFF. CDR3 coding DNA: TGTGCCAGCTCACCCGGACGCCAGGAGGGAGCTTTCTTT.